Given below is one T cell receptor beta chain in context. The specificity of this receptor is unknown. Per-base quality was not reported, and no clone a single base away is much larger than it. This specimen belongs to a study of T-cell memory formation after mild COVID-19 (dated by TCRdb to the early 2020s). Study-level background: TCR sequence clusters from the two donors were found to be largely donor specific. Longitudinal TCRalpha and TCRbeta repertoire sequencing tracked T-cell clones expanding and contracting after mild COVID-19 in a couple of donors. Two young, previously healthy adult volunteers made up the cohort, one male and one female. Results the study describes overall, beyond this receptor: SARS-CoV-2 specificity was not confirmed for the second-wave clones peaking on day 37. Only two mild cases were covered by the study, and larger cohorts that include severe cases with pre-infection samples were considered necessary. Some responding clones were detected in pre-infection memory, which suggested that pre-existing cross-reactive memory T cells had joined the SARS-CoV-2 response. From day 15 to 85, contracting clones showed balanced CD4/CD8 phenotypes, whereas a second wave of clones that expanded from day 15 to 37 leaned towards CD4+. Contracting CD4+ clones were found mainly in CM and EM memory subsets, while CD8+ clones were enriched in EMRA.

TCRdb lists the instrument as Illumina NovaSeq 6000. TCRalpha and TCRbeta cDNA libraries were built by 5'RACE with constant-segment primers, adding sample barcodes and unique molecular identifiers. RNA was extracted from every sample with Trizol reagent. The libraries were amplified in two PCR steps, and the second step added a second sample barcode and Illumina TruSeq adapters. Sequencing of the libraries was done on an Illumina NovaSeq, producing 2 x 150 bp paired-end reads. The authors' pipeline ran thus. The reads were demultiplexed and collapsed into UMI-guided consensus sequences using migec v1.2.7. With mixcr v2.1.11, UMI consensuses were aligned to TRA and TRB V and J templates and assembled into clonotypes. Expanded or contracted clonotypes were those called significant by both edgeR and NoisET, with noise models trained on biological replicates. For edgeR calls, the thresholds were a false discovery rate-adjusted p below 0.01 and a log2 fold-change of 1. As an exploratory analysis of dynamics, max-normalized trajectories of the 1000 most abundant clonotypes were examined with PCA combined with hierarchical clustering. Separately sequenced CD4+ and CD8+ repertoires were used to assign the CD4 or CD8 phenotype of responding clones. The raw public reads went through TCRdb reprocessing: fastp at Q25, MiXCR clone calling, in-frame beta chains kept. CDR3 protein duplicates are merged, each entry listing the most common genes and DNA. TCRdb, not the original authors, processed these V and J calls. This sample holds about 270,000 distinct CDR3 sequences; roughly 17% were observed only once. The ten biggest clones cover about 23% of the sample.

The junction shows trimming of 3 bases on V and 8 bases on J, plus 11 bases between the germline ends. From the germline V gene, CDR1 is KGHSH and CDR2 is LQKENI. The cysteine opens and the phenylalanine closes a CDR3 of 13 amino acids. Just CDR3 DNA is preserved here, 39 bases in frame from base 1. Ficoll-Paque density gradient centrifugation was used to isolate PBMCs. Input material: PBMCs or a T cell subset sorted from them (not recorded which). The receptor's source is a young man who had mild COVID-19 (a few samples of this study predate the infection). The sample titles of this study are shuffled in the database, so cell type and time point are left out; the donor was told from shared clones. The chain was built from TRBV18 and TRBJ2-1; the D region is possibly TRBD1 or TRBD2, each matching across 6 bases. Here the CDR3 is given as CASSPHREDEQFF. Read as DNA, the sequence is TGTGCCAGCTCACCTCACAGGGAGGATGAGCAGTTCTTC.